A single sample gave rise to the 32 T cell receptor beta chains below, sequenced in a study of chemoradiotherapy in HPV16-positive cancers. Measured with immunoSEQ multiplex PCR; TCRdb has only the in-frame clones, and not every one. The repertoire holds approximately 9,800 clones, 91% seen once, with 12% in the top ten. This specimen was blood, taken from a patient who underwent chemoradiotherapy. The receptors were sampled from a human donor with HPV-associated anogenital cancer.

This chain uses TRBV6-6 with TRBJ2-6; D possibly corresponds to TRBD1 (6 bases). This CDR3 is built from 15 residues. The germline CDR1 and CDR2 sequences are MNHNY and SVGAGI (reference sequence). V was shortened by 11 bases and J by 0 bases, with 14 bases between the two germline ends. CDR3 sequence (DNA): TGTGCCGCCAAGGGGGATTCCTCTGGGGCCAACGTCCTGACTTTC. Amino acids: CAAKGDSSGANVLTF.

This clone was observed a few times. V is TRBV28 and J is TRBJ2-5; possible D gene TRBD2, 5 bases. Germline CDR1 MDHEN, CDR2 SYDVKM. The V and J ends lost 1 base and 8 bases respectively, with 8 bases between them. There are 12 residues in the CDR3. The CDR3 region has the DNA TGTGCCAGCAGTTTATCCCGGGGAACCCAGTACTTC. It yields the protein CASSLSRGTQYF.

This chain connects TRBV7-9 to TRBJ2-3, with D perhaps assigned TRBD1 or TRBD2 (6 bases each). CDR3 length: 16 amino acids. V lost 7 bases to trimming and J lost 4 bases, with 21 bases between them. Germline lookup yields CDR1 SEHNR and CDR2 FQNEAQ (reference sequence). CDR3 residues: CASTPPDGGQADTQYF. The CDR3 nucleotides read TGTGCCAGCACCCCCCCTGATGGGGGGCAGGCAGATACGCAGTATTTT.

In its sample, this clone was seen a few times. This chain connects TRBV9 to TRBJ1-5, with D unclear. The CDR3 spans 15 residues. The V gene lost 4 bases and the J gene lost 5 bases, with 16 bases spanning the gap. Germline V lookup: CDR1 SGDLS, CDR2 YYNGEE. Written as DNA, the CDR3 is TGTGCCAGCAGCCCAAGCCCGAAGGTATATCAGCCCCAGCATTTT. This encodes CASSPSPKVYQPQHF.

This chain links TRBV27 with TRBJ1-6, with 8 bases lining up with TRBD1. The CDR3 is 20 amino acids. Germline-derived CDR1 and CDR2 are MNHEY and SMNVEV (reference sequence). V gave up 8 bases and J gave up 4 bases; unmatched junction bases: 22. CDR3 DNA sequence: TGTGCCAGCTCCTTCTTCTCCGGGACAGGCCACAATCCTTATAATTCACCCCTCCACTTT. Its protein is CASSFFSGTGHNPYNSPLHF.

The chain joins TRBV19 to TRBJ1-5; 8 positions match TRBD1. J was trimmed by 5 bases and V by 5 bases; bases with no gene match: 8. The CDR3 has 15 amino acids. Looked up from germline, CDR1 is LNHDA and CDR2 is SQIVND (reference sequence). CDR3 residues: CASSSGQGGHQPQHF. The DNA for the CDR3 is TGTGCCAGTAGTTCCGGACAGGGCGGGCATCAGCCCCAGCATTTT.

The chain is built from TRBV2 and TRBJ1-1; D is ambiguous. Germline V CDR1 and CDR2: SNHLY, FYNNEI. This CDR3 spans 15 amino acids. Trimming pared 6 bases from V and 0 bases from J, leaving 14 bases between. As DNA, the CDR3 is TGTGCCAGCAGACACGGCCAGATTCTGAACACTGAAGCTTTCTTT. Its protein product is CASRHGQILNTEAFF.

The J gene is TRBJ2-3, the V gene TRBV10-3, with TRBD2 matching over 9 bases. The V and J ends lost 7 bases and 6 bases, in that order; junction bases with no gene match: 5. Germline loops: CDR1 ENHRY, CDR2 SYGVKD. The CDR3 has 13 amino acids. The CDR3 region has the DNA TGTGCCATCACCGCTAGCGGGGAGGATACGCAGTATTTT. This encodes CAITASGEDTQYF.

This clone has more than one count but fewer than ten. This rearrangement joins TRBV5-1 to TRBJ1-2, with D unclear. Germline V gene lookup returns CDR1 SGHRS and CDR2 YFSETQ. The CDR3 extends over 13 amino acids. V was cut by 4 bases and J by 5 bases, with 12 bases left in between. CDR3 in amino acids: CASSAEGSYGYTF. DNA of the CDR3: TGCGCCAGCAGCGCCGAGGGATCATATGGCTACACCTTC.

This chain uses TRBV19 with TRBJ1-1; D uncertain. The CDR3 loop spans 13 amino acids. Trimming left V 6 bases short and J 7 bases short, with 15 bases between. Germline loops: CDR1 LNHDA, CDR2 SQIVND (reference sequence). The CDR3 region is CASSSPNSLEAFF. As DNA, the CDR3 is TGTGCCAGTAGCTCTCCTAACAGCCTTGAAGCTTTCTTT. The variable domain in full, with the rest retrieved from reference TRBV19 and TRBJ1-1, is DGGITQSPKYLFRKEGQNVTLSCEQNLNHDAMYWYRQDPGQGLRLIYYSQIVNDFQKGDIAEGYSVSREKKESFPLTVTSAQKNPTAFYLCASSSPNSLEAFFGQGTRLTVV.

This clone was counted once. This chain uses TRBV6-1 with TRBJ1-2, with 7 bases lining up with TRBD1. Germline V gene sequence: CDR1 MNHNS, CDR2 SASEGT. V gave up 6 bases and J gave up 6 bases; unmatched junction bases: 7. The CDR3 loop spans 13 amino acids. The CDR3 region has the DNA TGTGCCAGCAGCGTAGGGGGCTGGGATGGCTACACCTTC. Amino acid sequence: CASSVGGWDGYTF.

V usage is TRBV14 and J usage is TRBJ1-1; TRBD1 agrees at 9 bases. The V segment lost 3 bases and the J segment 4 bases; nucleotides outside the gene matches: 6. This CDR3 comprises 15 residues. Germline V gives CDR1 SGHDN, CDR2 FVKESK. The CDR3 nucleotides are TGTGCCAGCAGCCAGGTACAGGGGGCAGGCACTGAAGCTTTCTTT. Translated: CASSQVQGAGTEAFF.

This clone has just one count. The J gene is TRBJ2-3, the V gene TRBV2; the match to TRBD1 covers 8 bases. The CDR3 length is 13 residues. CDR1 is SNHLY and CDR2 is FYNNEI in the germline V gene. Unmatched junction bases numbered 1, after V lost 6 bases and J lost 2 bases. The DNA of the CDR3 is TGTGCCAGCAGGGGACAGGACACAGATACGCAGTATTTT. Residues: CASRGQDTDTQYF.

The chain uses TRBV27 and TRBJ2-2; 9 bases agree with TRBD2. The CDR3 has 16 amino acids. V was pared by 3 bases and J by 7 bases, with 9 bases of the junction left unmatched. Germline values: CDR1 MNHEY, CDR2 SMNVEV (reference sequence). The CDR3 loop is CASSFAGGPYNGELFF. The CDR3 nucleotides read TGTGCCAGCAGTTTTGCGGGGGGGCCCTATAACGGGGAGCTGTTTTTT.

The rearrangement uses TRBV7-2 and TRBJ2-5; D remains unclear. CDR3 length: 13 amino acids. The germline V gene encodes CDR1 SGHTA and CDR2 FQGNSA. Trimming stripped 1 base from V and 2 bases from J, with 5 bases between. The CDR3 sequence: CASSLVRQETQYF. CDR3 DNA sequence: TGTGCCAGCAGCTTAGTGAGGCAAGAGACCCAGTACTTC.

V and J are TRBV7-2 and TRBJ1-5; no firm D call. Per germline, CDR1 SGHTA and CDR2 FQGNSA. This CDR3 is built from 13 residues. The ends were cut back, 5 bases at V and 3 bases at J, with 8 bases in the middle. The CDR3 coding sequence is TGTGCCAGCAGCACTTCACCCAATCAGCCCCAGCATTTT. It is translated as CASSTSPNQPQHF.

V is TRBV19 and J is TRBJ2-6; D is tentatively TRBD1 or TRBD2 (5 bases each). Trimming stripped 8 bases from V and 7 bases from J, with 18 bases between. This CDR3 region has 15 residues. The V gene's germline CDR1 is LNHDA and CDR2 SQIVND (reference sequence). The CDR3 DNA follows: TGTGCCAGTTCCTTTGGGACGGAGTTAGCCAACGTCCTGACTTTC. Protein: CASSFGTELANVLTF.

The CDR3 nucleotides read TGTGCCAGTAGTATAAAGTTAGGAGCGTTGAACACTGAAGCTTTCTTT. Translated: CASSIKLGALNTEAFF. The rearrangement links TRBV19 to TRBJ1-1, with D hard to call. Germline-derived CDR1 and CDR2 are LNHDA and SQIVND (reference sequence). CDR3 length equals 16 residues. V lost 2 bases and J lost 0, with 13 bases in between.

This chain's CDR3 is CASSARQGGQETQYF. The CDR3 DNA is TGTGCCAGCAGCGCCCGACAGGGGGGTCAAGAGACCCAGTACTTC. The chain combines TRBV9 with TRBJ2-5; the match to TRBD1 covers 9 bases. Germline V gene data show CDR1 as SGDLS and CDR2 as YYNGEE. V was pared by 3 bases and J by 2 bases, with 5 bases of the junction left unmatched. This CDR3 region has 15 residues.

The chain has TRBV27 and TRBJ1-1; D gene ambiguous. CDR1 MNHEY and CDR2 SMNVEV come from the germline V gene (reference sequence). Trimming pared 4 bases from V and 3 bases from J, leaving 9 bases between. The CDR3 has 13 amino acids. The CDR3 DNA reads TGTGCCAGCAGTTCGGAGGGCTACACTGAAGCTTTCTTT. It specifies CASSSEGYTEAFF.

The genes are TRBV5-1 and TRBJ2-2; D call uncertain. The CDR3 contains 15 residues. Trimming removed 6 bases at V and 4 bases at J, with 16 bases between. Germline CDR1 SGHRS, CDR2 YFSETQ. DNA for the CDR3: TGCGCCAGCACCCCACCAACTGCTCCCACCGGGGAGCTGTTTTTT. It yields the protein CASTPPTAPTGELFF.

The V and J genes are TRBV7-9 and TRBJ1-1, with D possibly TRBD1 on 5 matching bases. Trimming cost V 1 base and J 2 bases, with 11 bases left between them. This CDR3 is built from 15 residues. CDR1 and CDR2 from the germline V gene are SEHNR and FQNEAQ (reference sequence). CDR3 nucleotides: TGTGCCAGCAGCTTAGAATCAGGGAAAAACACTGAAGCTTTCTTT. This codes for CASSLESGKNTEAFF. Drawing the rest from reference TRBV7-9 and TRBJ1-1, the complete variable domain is DTGVSQNPRHKITKRGQNVTFRCDPISEHNRLYWYRQTLGQGPEFLTYFQNEAQLEKSRLLSDRFSAERPKGSFSTLEIQRTEQGDSAMYLCASSLESGKNTEAFFGQGTRLTVV.

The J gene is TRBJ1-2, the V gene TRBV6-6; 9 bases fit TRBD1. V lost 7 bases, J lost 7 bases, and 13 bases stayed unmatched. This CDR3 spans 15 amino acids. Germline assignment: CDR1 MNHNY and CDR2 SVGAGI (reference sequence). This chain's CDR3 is CASTDVSGQGSGYTF. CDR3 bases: TGTGCCAGCACAGACGTTTCTGGACAGGGGTCTGGCTACACCTTC.

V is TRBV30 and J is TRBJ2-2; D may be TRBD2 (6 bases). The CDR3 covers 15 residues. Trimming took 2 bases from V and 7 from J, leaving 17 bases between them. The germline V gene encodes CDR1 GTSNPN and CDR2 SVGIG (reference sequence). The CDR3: CAWSSEGRSVGELFF. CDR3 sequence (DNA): TGTGCCTGGAGTAGTGAGGGGAGGTCAGTCGGGGAGCTGTTTTTT.

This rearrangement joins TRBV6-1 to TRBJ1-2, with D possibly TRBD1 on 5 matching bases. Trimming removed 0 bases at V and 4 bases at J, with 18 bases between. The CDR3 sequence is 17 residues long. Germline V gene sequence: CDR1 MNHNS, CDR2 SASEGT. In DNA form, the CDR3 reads TGTGCCAGCAGTGAAGCGGGGTGGGGGACGGGCCTCTATGGCTACACCTTC. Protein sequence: CASSEAGWGTGLYGYTF.

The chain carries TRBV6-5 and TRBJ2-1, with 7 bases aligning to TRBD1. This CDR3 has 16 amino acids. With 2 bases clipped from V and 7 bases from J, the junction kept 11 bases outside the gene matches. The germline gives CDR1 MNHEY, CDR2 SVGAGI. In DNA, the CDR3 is TGTGCCAGCAGTTACAGGGGGCCCGATGGTAGGAATGAGCAGTTCTTC. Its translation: CASSYRGPDGRNEQFF.

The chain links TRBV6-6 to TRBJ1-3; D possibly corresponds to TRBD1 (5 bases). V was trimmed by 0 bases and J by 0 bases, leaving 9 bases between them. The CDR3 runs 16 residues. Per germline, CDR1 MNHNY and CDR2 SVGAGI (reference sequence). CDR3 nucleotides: TGTGCCAGCAGTTACTCCGACAGTCGCTCTGGAAACACCATATATTTT. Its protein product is CASSYSDSRSGNTIYF.

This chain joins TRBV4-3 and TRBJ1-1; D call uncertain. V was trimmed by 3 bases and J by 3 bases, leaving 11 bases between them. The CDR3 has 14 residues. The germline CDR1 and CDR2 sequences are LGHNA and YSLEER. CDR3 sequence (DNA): TGCGCCAGCAGCCACGTAGGTCCCGACACTGAAGCTTTCTTT. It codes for CASSHVGPDTEAFF.

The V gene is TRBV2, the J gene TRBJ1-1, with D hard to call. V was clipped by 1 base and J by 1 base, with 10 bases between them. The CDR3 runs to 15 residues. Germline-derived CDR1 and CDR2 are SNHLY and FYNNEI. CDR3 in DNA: TGTGCCAGCAGTGAAGACGAGGGTAGGAACACTGAAGCTTTCTTT. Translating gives CASSEDEGRNTEAFF. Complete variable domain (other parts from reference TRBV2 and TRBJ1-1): EPEVTQTPSHQVTQMGQEVILRCVPISNHLYFYWYRQILGQKVEFLVSFYNNEISEKSEIFDDQFSVERPDGSNFTLKIRSTKLEDSAMYFCASSEDEGRNTEAFFGQGTRLTVV.

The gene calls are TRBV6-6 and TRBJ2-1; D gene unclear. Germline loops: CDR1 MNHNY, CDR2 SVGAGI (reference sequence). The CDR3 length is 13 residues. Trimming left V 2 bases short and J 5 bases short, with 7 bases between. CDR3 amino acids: CASSYLSDNEQFF. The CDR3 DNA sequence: TGTGCCAGCAGTTACCTGTCCGACAATGAGCAGTTCTTC.

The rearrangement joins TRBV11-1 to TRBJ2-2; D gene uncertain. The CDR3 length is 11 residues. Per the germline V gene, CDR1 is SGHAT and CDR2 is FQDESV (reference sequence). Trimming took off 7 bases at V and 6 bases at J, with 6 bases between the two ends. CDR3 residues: CASTKAGELFF. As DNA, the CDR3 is TGTGCCAGCACCAAGGCCGGGGAGCTGTTTTTT.

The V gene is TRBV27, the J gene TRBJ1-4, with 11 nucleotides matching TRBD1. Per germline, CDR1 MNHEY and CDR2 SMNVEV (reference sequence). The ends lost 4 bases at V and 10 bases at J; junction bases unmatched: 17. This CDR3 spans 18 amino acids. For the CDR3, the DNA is TGTGCCAGCAGTTCTCCTGGGACAGGGGGGATTAATAGGGGAAAACTGTTTTTT. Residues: CASSSPGTGGINRGKLFF.